This T cell receptor (beta chain) came from a study of somatic mutations in cytotoxic T cells in rheumatoid arthritis. The wider study: Before any treatment began, around 30 ml EDTA peripheral blood was collected from patients right after diagnosis. In some cases, T-cell populations stained with V beta antibodies were flow-sorted at nearly 100% purity, and these included V beta1+ cells sequenced for TCRB.

The CDR3 contains 13 residues. V was pared by 3 bases and J by 2 bases, with 8 bases between. Per germline, CDR1 MNHEY and CDR2 SMNVEV (reference sequence). Measured with immunoSEQ multiplex PCR; TCRdb has only the in-frame clones, and not every one. The sample holds about 18,000 clones, about 80% seen once. The TCR sequence derives from an adult with rheumatoid arthritis. The chain has TRBV27 and TRBJ2-7; no reliable D call. What was sequenced was CD8+ T cells sorted from blood. CDR3 nucleotide sequence: TGTGCCAGCAGTTTGATTGGGCCCTACGAGCAGTACTTC. Amino acids: CASSLIGPYEQYF.